This is a list of T cell receptor beta chains from one sample in a study of chemoradiotherapy in HPV16-positive cancers. The table came from immunoSEQ multiplex PCR; TCRdb's copy has only in-frame clones and leaves some out. Here the sample spans 12,000 or so clones, about 77% being singletons. Sampling was conducted from a patient who underwent chemoradiotherapy. These TCRs come from a human donor with HPV-associated anogenital cancer. Each CDR3 is given with its conserved first and last residue. A D gene is named only where the DNA matches it firmly. Clone sizes are given selectively: once, few, many, or a class where the clone is expanded.

12	few	TRBV5-4	-	TRBJ2-2	CASTETTGELFF	TGTGCCAGCACCGAGACGACCGGGGAGCTGTTTTTT
15	-	TRBV7-9	TRBD1	TRBJ2-1	CASSADRGAEAEQFF	TGTGCCAGCAGCGCGGACAGGGGAGCTGAAGCTGAGCAGTTCTTC
12	-	TRBV19	-	TRBJ1-1	CASSYLNTEAFF	TGTGCCAGCAGCTACTTGAACACTGAAGCTTTCTTT
16	-	TRBV7-2	-	TRBJ2-2	CASSSTLVRSTGELFF	TGTGCCAGCAGCTCAACTCTAGTTCGGAGCACCGGGGAGCTGTTTTTT
14	-	TRBV6-1	TRBD2	TRBJ2-7	CASRMESGGGEQYF	TGTGCCAGCAGAATGGAGAGCGGGGGCGGCGAGCAGTACTTC
13	-	TRBV7-9	-	TRBJ2-1	CASSSPPYNEQFF	TGTGCCAGCAGCTCCCCGCCATACAATGAGCAGTTCTTC
13	-	TRBV7-7	-	TRBJ2-2	CASSPRNTGELFF	TGTGCTAGCTCCCCACGGAACACCGGGGAGCTGTTTTTT
15	-	TRBV7-3	TRBD2	TRBJ2-1	CASSFSGGARNEQFF	TGTGCCAGCAGCTTTAGCGGGGGGGCCCGAAATGAGCAGTTCTTC
14	-	TRBV6-6	-	TRBJ1-3	CASSFGVRGNTIYF	TGTGCCAGCAGTTTCGGTGTAAGAGGAAACACCATATATTTT
15	-	TRBV5-1	TRBD1	TRBJ2-7	CASNWGTGASYEQYF	TGCGCCAGCAACTGGGGAACAGGGGCGTCCTACGAGCAGTACTTC
16	-	TRBV27	TRBD2	TRBJ2-3	CASRLFAGGLTDTQYF	TGTGCCAGCAGACTCTTTGCGGGGGGGCTCACAGATACGCAGTATTTT
14	-	TRBV19	-	TRBJ1-2	CASSSPGLHYGYTF	TGTGCCAGTAGTTCCCCGGGACTTCACTATGGCTACACCTTC
16	-	TRBV5-1	-	TRBJ1-1	CASSPAATSIDTEAFF	TGCGCCAGCAGCCCAGCCGCCACCAGTATAGACACTGAAGCTTTCTTT
15	-	TRBV4-1	-	TRBJ2-2	CASSRISEGTGELFF	TGCGCCAGCAGCCGAATCTCAGAAGGCACCGGGGAGCTGTTTTTT
14	-	TRBV5-1	-	TRBJ1-1	CASSAWATSTEAFF	TGCGCCAGCAGCGCCTGGGCAACAAGCACTGAAGCTTTCTTT
14	-	TRBV7-9	TRBD2	TRBJ2-5	CASTWTSGASAQYF	TGTGCCAGCACCTGGACTAGCGGGGCCTCGGCCCAGTACTTC
15	-	TRBV18	-	TRBJ2-2	CASSPPFRESGELFF	TGTGCCAGCTCACCACCGTTCCGGGAATCCGGGGAGCTGTTTTTT
13	-	TRBV9	-	TRBJ1-2	CASSDTGSNGYTF	TGTGCCAGCAGCGACACAGGGTCGAATGGCTACACCTTC
14	once	TRBV18	-	TRBJ2-1	CASSPPRGANEQFF	TGTGCCAGCTCACCACCGAGGGGAGCGAATGAGCAGTTCTTC
17	-	TRBV4-3	TRBD1	TRBJ1-2	CASSQTWSGTANYGYTF	TGCGCCAGCAGCCAAACCTGGAGCGGGACAGCTAACTATGGCTACACCTTC
14	-	TRBV4-1	-	TRBJ1-2	CASSGRTDSYGYTF	TGCGCCAGCAGCGGTCGGACGGACAGCTATGGCTACACCTTC
14	-	TRBV19	TRBD2	TRBJ2-7	CASKVEREAYEQYF	TGTGCCAGTAAGGTGGAGCGGGAGGCCTACGAGCAGTACTTC
16	once	TRBV18	-	TRBJ1-1	CASSPRSGRENTEAFF	TGTGCCAGCTCCCCCCGGTCCGGGAGGGAGAACACTGAAGCTTTCTTT
13	-	TRBV4-1	-	TRBJ2-2	CASRGWLTGELFF	TGCGCCAGCAGAGGTTGGCTAACCGGGGAGCTGTTTTTT
17	-	TRBV21-1	-	TRBJ2-5	CASSRRGTGVFVETQYF	TGTGCCAGCAGCAGGAGGGGGACAGGCGTTTTTGTGGAGACCCAGTACTTC
17	-	TRBV10-3	-	TRBJ2-3	CAISESKSESYTDTQYF	TGTGCCATCAGTGAGTCGAAATCGGAGAGTTACACAGATACGCAGTATTTT
14	-	TRBV5-1	-	TRBJ2-7	CASRGAVEPYEQYF	TGCGCCAGCAGAGGGGCAGTTGAACCCTACGAGCAGTACTTC
15	-	TRBV5-6	TRBD1	TRBJ2-7	CASSLPGTEVYEQYF	TGTGCCAGCAGCTTACCCGGGACAGAAGTTTACGAGCAGTACTTC
13	-	TRBV6-1	-	TRBJ2-5	CASSRQKQETQYF	TGTGCCAGCTCTAGACAGAAACAAGAGACCCAGTACTTC
15	-	TRBV6-1	TRBD2	TRBJ2-1	CASRALAGARNEQFF	TGTGCCAGCAGGGCTCTAGCGGGGGCCAGGAATGAGCAGTTCTTC
12	-	TRBV5-5	-	TRBJ1-2	CASSLWVEGYTF	TGTGCCAGCAGCTTGTGGGTCGAGGGCTACACCTTC
11	-	TRBV15	-	TRBJ1-2	CATSDNYGYTF	TGTGCCACTTCGGATAACTATGGCTACACCTTC
13	-	TRBV19	TRBD1	TRBJ2-1	CASRGQRGNEQFF	TGTGCCAGTAGGGGACAGAGAGGGAATGAGCAGTTCTTC
15	-	TRBV14	-	TRBJ1-1	CASSQDMKENTEAFF	TGTGCCAGCAGCCAAGATATGAAGGAGAACACTGAAGCTTTCTTT
13	once	TRBV7-2	-	TRBJ1-1	CASSLALAIEAFF	TGTGCCAGCAGCTTAGCGCTCGCTATAGAAGCTTTCTTT
19	-	TRBV10-3	TRBD1	TRBJ1-1	CAISESGTGGERMNTEAFF	TGTGCCATCAGTGAGTCGGGGACAGGGGGCGAGAGAATGAACACTGAAGCTTTCTTT
13	-	TRBV28	-	TRBJ2-1	CASSLDSYNEQFF	TGTGCCAGCAGTTTGGACAGTTACAATGAGCAGTTCTTC
14	-	TRBV19	-	TRBJ2-1	CASNFKSGYNEQFF	TGTGCCAGTAATTTCAAAAGCGGCTACAATGAGCAGTTCTTC
18	-	TRBV5-1	-	TRBJ1-2	CASSLAKGPKSSDYGYTF	TGCGCCAGCAGCTTGGCTAAGGGCCCCAAGAGTTCAGACTATGGCTACACCTTC
14	once	TRBV4-1	-	TRBJ1-1	CASSQVWGPAEAFF	TGCGCCAGCAGCCAAGTGTGGGGACCTGCCGAAGCTTTCTTT
14	once	TRBV19	-	TRBJ1-2	CASRRGELSRSYTF	TGTGCCAGTCGACGAGGGGAACTCTCCCGGAGCTACACCTTC
13	few	TRBV27	-	TRBJ2-7	CASSGSLRAEQYF	TGTGCCAGCTCAGGCTCATTGAGGGCCGAGCAGTACTTC
14	-	TRBV7-3	-	TRBJ2-1	CASSLMGRNNEQFF	TGTGCCAGCAGCTTAATGGGACGAAACAATGAGCAGTTCTTC
15	-	TRBV30	TRBD2	TRBJ2-5	CAWTLAGGSRETQYF	TGTGCCTGGACCTTAGCGGGGGGGTCCCGAGAGACCCAGTACTTC
13	-	TRBV5-6	-	TRBJ1-2	CASSKDSQRRGTF	TGTGCCAGCAGCAAGGACAGCCAACGCCGTGGGACCTTC
11	-	TRBV5-1	-	TRBJ2-3	CASSLADTQYF	TGCGCCAGCAGCTTGGCAGATACGCAGTATTTT
15	-	TRBV5-1	TRBD1	TRBJ2-2	CASSLLTGATGELFF	TGCGCCAGCAGCTTACTGACAGGGGCCACCGGGGAGCTGTTTTTT
16	-	TRBV27	TRBD1	TRBJ2-7	CASSFQTGGYSYEQYF	TGTGCCAGCAGTTTTCAAACAGGGGGATACTCCTACGAGCAGTACTTC
13	-	TRBV7-2	-	TRBJ1-1	CASASHIRTEAFF	TGTGCCAGCGCCTCACATATCAGGACTGAAGCTTTCTTT
14	-	TRBV28	-	TRBJ1-2	CASIKQGRDYGYTF	TGTGCCAGCATCAAGCAGGGTCGGGACTATGGCTACACCTTC
17	once	TRBV4-2	-	TRBJ2-3	CASSPRDGASSTDTQYF	TGTGCCAGCAGCCCTAGGGACGGGGCCTCTAGCACAGATACGCAGTATTTT
17	once	TRBV13	-	TRBJ2-7	CASSLGPFNHPNYEQYF	TGTGCCAGCAGCTTAGGACCCTTCAACCACCCTAACTACGAGCAGTACTTC
13	-	TRBV11-2	-	TRBJ1-1	CASSLEVRGEAFF	TGTGCCAGCAGCTTAGAGGTCAGGGGTGAAGCTTTCTTT
16	-	TRBV15	-	TRBJ1-5	CATSRDPLRGGQPQHF	TGTGCCACCAGCAGAGATCCTCTCAGGGGCGGTCAGCCCCAGCATTTT
15	-	TRBV5-1	-	TRBJ2-7	CASSRGIGRDYEQYF	TGCGCCAGCAGCCGAGGTATTGGCAGAGACTACGAGCAGTACTTC
13	few	TRBV7-2	TRBD1	TRBJ1-6	CASSFGTGRPLHF	TGTGCCAGCAGCTTCGGGACAGGGAGACCCCTCCACTTT
15	-	TRBV7-2	TRBD1	TRBJ2-7	CASSLKGQGHYEQYF	TGTGCCAGCAGCTTAAAGGGACAGGGGCACTACGAGCAGTACTTC
15	-	TRBV19	-	TRBJ1-2	CASSISQTPNYGYTF	TGTGCCAGTAGTATATCACAGACCCCTAACTATGGCTACACCTTC
12	-	TRBV6-1	-	TRBJ1-4	CASSENVEKLFF	TGTGCCAGCAGTGAAAATGTCGAAAAACTGTTTTTT